The 18 T cell receptor beta chains below all came from one sample that was sequenced in a study of shared clonotypes between healthy human individuals. Data came from immunoSEQ multiplex PCR; TCRdb stores just in-frame clones and leaves some out. The data hold 450,000 to 500,000 clones, with approximately 81% observed a single time. The material sequenced was PBMCs. All receptors come from a middle-aged woman in good health. Some clones in this sample may be carry-over from other donors' samples.

This chain joins TRBV5-1 and TRBJ2-1, with 8 bases lining up with TRBD1. Germline CDR1 is SGHRS and CDR2 is YFSETQ. The CDR3 sequence is 14 residues long. V was pared by 4 bases and J by 6 bases, with 6 bases of the junction left unmatched. CDR3 bases: TGCGCCAGCAGCCCGGACAGGGAAGGCAATGAGCAGTTCTTC. Its translation: CASSPDREGNEQFF.

V and J are TRBV5-1 and TRBJ2-5; 8 bases fit TRBD1. The CDR3 totals 14 residues. CDR1 and CDR2 from the germline V gene are SGHRS and YFSETQ. With V trimmed by 3 bases and J by 4 bases, 5 bases remained unmatched. The DNA for the CDR3 is TGCGCCAGCAGCTGGGATGGACAGGGAGAGACCCAGTACTTC. Protein product: CASSWDGQGETQYF.

The CDR3 region is CAWSPLVNYGYTF. DNA of the CDR3: TGTGCCTGGTCCCCCCTAGTAAACTATGGCTACACCTTC. J is TRBJ1-2 and V is TRBV30, with no clear D. The V end was cut by 5 bases, the J end by 2 bases, with 12 bases between. The CDR3 loop spans 13 amino acids. Looked up from germline, CDR1 is GTSNPN and CDR2 is SVGIG (reference sequence).

This clone occurred once. A single base is all that separates this from a far larger clone, so a read error is likely. V usage is TRBV29-1 and J usage is TRBJ1-1; D unresolved. V lost 7 bases and J 2 bases, leaving 14 bases between the germline ends. Germline V gene lookup returns CDR1 SQVTM and CDR2 ANQGSEA. The CDR3 loop spans 13 amino acids. This chain's CDR3 is CSGLLRGNTEAFF. CDR3 in DNA: TGCAGCGGTCTACTCCGGGGAAACACTGAAGCTTTCTTT.

V gene TRBV18 combines with J gene TRBJ1-1; D is unresolved. This CDR3 contains 12 residues. Germline V gene data show CDR1 as KGHSH and CDR2 as LQKENI. The V gene lost 6 bases and the J gene lost 7 bases, with 12 bases spanning the gap. The CDR3 DNA reads TGTGCCAGCTCTCCTCCGACGGGTGAAGCTTTCTTT. Translating gives CASSPPTGEAFF.

The rearrangement uses TRBV19 and TRBJ1-4; no reliable D call. V was shortened by 3 bases and J by 0 bases, with 5 bases between the two germline ends. Germline V gene lookup returns CDR1 LNHDA and CDR2 SQIVND (reference sequence). The CDR3 loop spans 14 amino acids. CDR3 nucleotide sequence: TGTGCCAGTAGTATCGGACCAACTAATGAAAAACTGTTTTTT. It is translated as CASSIGPTNEKLFF.

This clone is a singleton in its sample. This rearrangement joins TRBV18 to TRBJ2-1; 9 bases map to TRBD2. The CDR3 runs to 16 residues. The junction had 11 bases not matched to a gene; V was cut back by 1 base and J by 10 bases. CDR1 is KGHSH and CDR2 is LQKENI in the germline V gene. Here the CDR3 reads CASSPHPSGTGGEQFF. CDR3 in DNA: TGTGCCAGCTCACCACATCCTAGCGGGACGGGCGGCGAGCAGTTCTTC.

The chain uses TRBV20-1 and TRBJ2-1; D uncertain. The CDR3 runs 10 residues. Between the trimmed V and J ends, which lost 4 bases and 9 bases, there was a span of 7 bases. Per the germline V gene, CDR1 is DFQATT and CDR2 is SNEGSKA (reference sequence). The chain's CDR3 is CSANFGEQFF. DNA for the CDR3: TGCAGTGCTAACTTTGGTGAGCAGTTCTTC.

The chain's CDR3 is CASSVEASGDNEQFF. The DNA of the CDR3 is TGTGCCAGCAGCGTAGAGGCTAGCGGGGACAATGAGCAGTTCTTC. This chain connects TRBV9 to TRBJ2-1; 9 positions agree with TRBD2. Germline lookup yields CDR1 SGDLS and CDR2 YYNGEE. The junction had 3 bases not matched to a gene; V was cut back by 0 bases and J by 5 bases. The CDR3 length is 15 residues. Filled out from reference TRBV9 and TRBJ2-1, the complete variable domain reads DSGVTQTPKHLITATGQRVTLRCSPRSGDLSVYWYQQSLDQGLQFLIQYYNGEERAKGNILERFSAQQFPDLHSELNLSSLELGDSALYFCASSVEASGDNEQFFGPGTRLTVL.

The chain carries TRBV6-5 and TRBJ2-7, with 11 bases identical to TRBD2. The CDR3 length is 15 residues. CDR1 MNHEY and CDR2 SVGAGI come from the germline V gene. V lost 6 bases and J lost 4; bases outside the gene matches: 8. CDR3 sequence (DNA): TGTGCCAGCAGGTATACCGGGACTAGCGGTTACGAGCAGTACTTC. It specifies CASRYTGTSGYEQYF.

The chain employs TRBV4-1 and TRBJ2-3; the match to TRBD2 covers 15 bases. V lost 3 bases, J lost 3 bases, and 7 bases stayed unmatched. The CDR3 has 18 residues. In germline, CDR1 is MGHRA, CDR2 YSYEKL. CDR3 residues: CASSHGLAGGSWTDTQYF. CDR3 nucleotides: TGCGCCAGCAGCCACGGACTAGCGGGAGGGAGTTGGACAGATACGCAGTATTTT.

This chain joins TRBV5-1 and TRBJ1-1; TRBD1 might be the D (6 bases). The germline gives CDR1 SGHRS, CDR2 YFSETQ. CDR3 length: 14 amino acids. The V end lost 4 bases, the J end lost 5 bases, and 15 bases lay between the germline ends. CDR3 in amino acids: CASSPSGDGTEAFF. In DNA form, the CDR3 reads TGCGCCAGCAGCCCATCAGGGGACGGGACTGAAGCTTTCTTT.

This chain joins TRBV18 and TRBJ2-2, with D unresolved. The germline gives CDR1 KGHSH, CDR2 LQKENI. The CDR3 is made up of 16 amino acids. V lost 2 bases, J lost 0 bases, and 10 bases lay in between. CDR3 DNA sequence: TGTGCCAGCTCACCAATGGGGTCCACGAACACCGGGGAGCTGTTTTTT. Its protein is CASSPMGSTNTGELFF.

For this clone: This may stem from a read error, because a much larger clone lies one nucleotide away. The sample contains more than one DNA sequence encoding this CDR3. V is TRBV4-2 and J is TRBJ2-1; D ambiguous. The CDR3 extends over 15 amino acids. CDR1 is LGHNA and CDR2 is YNFKEQ in the germline V gene. With 0 bases removed from V and 4 bases from J, the gap between germline ends came to 10 bases. The CDR3 loop is CASSQDKDPYNEQFF. CDR3 sequence (DNA): TGTGCCAGCAGCCAAGATAAGGACCCATACAATGAGCAGTTCTTC.

This chain links TRBV27 with TRBJ2-2, with a possible D match to TRBD1 (6 bases). Germline CDR1 is MNHEY and CDR2 is SMNVEV (reference sequence). Trimming took 6 bases from V and 5 from J, leaving 16 bases between them. There are 15 residues in the CDR3. CDR3 loop: CASRRRDIRTGELFF. CDR3 bases: TGTGCCAGCAGACGCCGGGACATAAGAACCGGGGAGCTGTTTTTT.

The J gene is TRBJ2-7, the V gene TRBV7-8, with D perhaps matching TRBD1 (6 bases). The germline V gene encodes CDR1 SGHVS and CDR2 FQNEAQ. This CDR3 spans 15 amino acids. V gave up 1 base and J gave up 3 bases, with 13 bases separating them. The CDR3 here is CASSLESGAFYEQYF. The CDR3 DNA reads TGTGCCAGCAGCTTAGAGTCAGGGGCATTCTACGAGCAGTACTTC.

This chain links TRBV2 with TRBJ2-3, with D perhaps being TRBD1 or TRBD2 (6 bases each). Germline CDR1 reads SNHLY; CDR2 reads FYNNEI. CDR3 length: 13 amino acids. The V end lost 8 bases, the J end lost 4 bases, and 13 bases lay between the germline ends. Written as DNA, the CDR3 is TGTGCCAGCGGAGGGGGTAGGGCAGATACGCAGTATTTT. Translating gives CASGGGRADTQYF.

This clone was seen just once. The chain joins TRBV19 to TRBJ2-5; D possibly corresponds to TRBD2 (6 bases). V lost 6 bases and J 5 bases, leaving 19 bases between the germline ends. This CDR3 has 15 residues. Germline CDR1 reads LNHDA; CDR2 reads SQIVND (reference sequence). The CDR3 bases are TGTGCCAGTAGCATCGCCGAGGGGAGGCCGGAGACCCAGTACTTC. Its protein is CASSIAEGRPETQYF.